Reported below is one T cell receptor beta chain. The antigen is unknown. Per the original data handling: ImmunoSEQ output held junction-only sequences without quality scores, so filtering differed. Data came from immunoSEQ multiplex PCR; TCRdb stores just in-frame clones and leaves some out. V, J and clone size were drawn from that table, and D and trimming were deduced from the DNA. The sample contains about 960,000 clones, around 80% of which appear only once. CDR1 is SGHDT, CDR2 YYEEEE, per germline. V was pared by 0 bases and J by 4 bases, with 6 bases of the junction left unmatched. CDR3 length equals 15 residues. The record originates from a study of shared clonotypes between healthy human individuals. Study results and caveats: In general, naive subsets displayed greater estimated richness than memory subsets did.

Adult Caucasians living in Nashville, Tennessee made up all of the donors. The sample taken for sequencing was memory CD4+ T cells sorted from blood. Sample subset: CD45RA-negative fraction. The rearrangement links TRBV5-6 to TRBJ1-2; 7 nucleotides align to TRBD1. This receptor was obtained from a young man in good health. CDR3 nucleotide sequence: TGTGCCAGCAGCTTGGCGGGACAGTTCTTCTATGGCTACACCTTC. This sequence encodes CASSLAGQFFYGYTF.